This TCR beta chain was sequenced during a study of cytomegalovirus exposure and HLA in healthy donors. Background on the study: In a later analysis, the roughly 120 validation repertoires were reported to have used the same platform as the 600 to 700 first-cohort repertoires.

Of note for this clone: Its cognate antigen is unknown.

Germline-derived CDR1 and CDR2 are SGHTA and FQGNSA. The CDR3 has 19 residues. The V gene end was trimmed by 5 bases and the J gene end by 1 base; junction bases not matched to a gene: 14. Method: immunoSEQ multiplex PCR; TCRdb's copy keeps in-frame clones and lacks some. The sample has more than 95,000 clones, around 86% seen once. Findings and limits, study-wide: Later, an analysis found that TCR clusters from the first cohort tended to co-occur in the 120 or so validation repertoires. In vitro testing confirmed a few CMV-associated chains as specific for CMV antigens.

The receptor's source is a man aged 18 to 29 in good health and CMV-seronegative. The chain links TRBV7-2 to TRBJ1-3, with 10 positions matching TRBD1. The source material was PBMCs. The CDR3 here is CASSLRDRGPTNSGNTIYF. The CDR3 nucleotides read TGTGCCAGCAGCCTCCGGGACAGGGGCCCAACGAATTCTGGAAACACCATATATTTT. Supplemented by reference TRBV7-2 and TRBJ1-3, the full variable domain reads GAGVSQSPSNKVTEKGKDVELRCDPISGHTALYWYRQSLGQGLEFLIYFQGNSAPDKSGLPSDRFSAERTGGSVSTLTIQRTQQEDSAVYLCASSLRDRGPTNSGNTIYFGEGSWLTVV.